These 21 T cell receptor beta chains originate from one sample sequenced in a study of regulatory T cells in long-lasting Graves disease. Combining iRepertoire HTBI primers with Arm-PCR of CDR3 regions, the authors built TCR beta libraries. TCRdb ran MiXCR on the multiplex PCR reads and lists one entry per CDR3 protein. The sample has about half a million distinct CDR3 sequences, around 13% seen once. Time point described: newly diagnosed GD, antithyroid drugs for less than 3 months. The TCR library was made from RNA that had been extracted from PBMCs in TRIzol. This sample also appeared in a second study, on T cells in Graves' hyperthyroidism and ophthalmopathy.

The source was peripheral blood mononuclear cells (PBMCs), collected at new diagnosis, from a patient treated with antithyroid drugs. These receptors were obtained from a woman in her thirties with Graves disease.

There are many counts of this clonotype. This chain connects TRBV28 to TRBJ2-3; TRBD1 or TRBD2 may be the D gene (6 bases each). The V and J ends lost 8 bases and 6 bases respectively, with 15 bases between them. In germline, CDR1 is MDHEN, CDR2 SYDVKM. This CDR3 is 13 amino acids long. CDR3 residues: CASVGGILDTQYF. The CDR3 nucleotides read TGTGCCAGCGTAGGGGGGATTCTCGATACGCAGTATTTT.

Many counts were recorded for this clonotype. The chain couples TRBV5-4 to TRBJ2-3; TRBD2 aligns across 10 bases. The CDR3 loop spans 15 amino acids. V gave up 2 bases and J gave up 6 bases; unmatched junction bases: 6. Germline CDR1 and CDR2: SGHNT and YYREEE (reference sequence). Written as DNA, the CDR3 is TGTGCCAGCAGCTTCCGAGCGGGAGGGCCTGATACGCAGTATTTT. Translating gives CASSFRAGGPDTQYF.

This clonotype was observed a single time. This chain joins TRBV2 and TRBJ2-5; TRBD2 matches at 14 bases. This CDR3 is 21 amino acids long. Germline V gene data show CDR1 as SNHLY and CDR2 as FYNNEI. V lost 5 bases to trimming and J lost 1 base; unmatched junction nucleotides: 18. Here the CDR3 DNA reads TGTGCCAGCAGTCATTCTTCCGGGACTAGCGGGAGTAGTAGCGGCCAAGAGACCCAGTACTTC. Protein product: CASSHSSGTSGSSSGQETQYF.

This clonotype was recorded a few times. This sequence joins TRBV7-6 and TRBJ1-1; 9 bases line up with TRBD1. V trimming: 1 base; J trimming: 1 base; junction bases outside the gene matches: 10. Germline V lookup: CDR1 SGHVS, CDR2 FNYEAQ. The CDR3 is made up of 18 amino acids. The CDR3 region is CASSLGGTGWRGNTEAFF. CDR3 nucleotides: TGTGCCAGCAGCTTAGGGGGGACAGGGTGGAGAGGGAACACTGAAGCTTTCTTT.

This clonotype has a handful of counts. This chain uses TRBV7-9 with TRBJ2-5; 7 nucleotides align to TRBD1. J was trimmed by 3 bases and V by 5 bases; bases with no gene match: 6. Germline V gene lookup returns CDR1 SEHNR and CDR2 FQNEAQ (reference sequence). The CDR3 is 14 amino acids. For the CDR3, the DNA is TGTGCCAGCAGCCGACAGGGTGAAGAAGAGACCCAGTACTTC. Translating gives CASSRQGEEETQYF. The full variable domain, in which reference TRBV7-9 and TRBJ2-5 provide the parts outside the CDR3, is DTGVSQNPRHKITKRGQNVTFRCDPISEHNRLYWYRQTLGQGPEFLTYFQNEAQLEKSRLLSDRFSAERPKGSFSTLEIQRTEQGDSAMYLCASSRQGEEETQYFGPGTRLLVL.

This clonotype was counted a few times. CDR3 in DNA: TGTGCCAGCAGCGCCGGGACAGAAGGAGCTTTCTTT. Translated: CASSAGTEGAFF. The chain recombines TRBV9 with TRBJ1-1; TRBD1 agrees at 7 bases. V dropped 3 bases and J dropped 10; count of bases not matched to a gene: 6. In germline, CDR1 is SGDLS, CDR2 YYNGEE. CDR3 size: 12 residues. The whole variable domain, remainder taken from reference TRBV9 and TRBJ1-1, is DSGVTQTPKHLITATGQRVTLRCSPRSGDLSVYWYQQSLDQGLQFLIQYYNGEERAKGNILERFSAQQFPDLHSELNLSSLELGDSALYFCASSAGTEGAFFGQGTRLTVV.

The sample holds a few counts of this clonotype. This chain joins TRBV28 and TRBJ2-3, with TRBD1 matching over 8 bases. J was trimmed by 3 bases and V by 5 bases; bases with no gene match: 10. The CDR3 runs 16 residues. Germline V gene data show CDR1 as MDHEN and CDR2 as SYDVKM. The CDR3 here is CASSNRQGIRTDTQYF. In DNA form, the CDR3 reads TGTGCCAGCAGTAACCGACAGGGGATTAGAACAGATACGCAGTATTTT.

A remark on this clonotype: Given a much more abundant clone one base away, this may be a read error. The CDR3 region has the DNA TGTGCCAGAAGTACGGCAGGAGTCCAGGTGGCTTTCTTT. This translates into CARSTAGVQVAFF. The chain combines TRBV6-1 with TRBJ1-1; unclear D gene. The germline V gene encodes CDR1 MNHNS and CDR2 SASEGT. The V end was cut by 9 bases, the J end by 11 bases, with 22 bases between. CDR3 length equals 13 residues.

The chain recombines TRBV9 with TRBJ1-3; D gene uncertain. CDR3 length: 13 residues. Germline V gene lookup returns CDR1 SGDLS and CDR2 YYNGEE. The germline V and J ends were trimmed by 3 bases and 3 bases, with 7 bases remaining between them. The CDR3 DNA follows: TGTGCCAGCAGCGAGAGACTTGGAAACACCATATATTTT. Translated, it gives CASSERLGNTIYF.

This rearrangement joins TRBV4-3 to TRBJ2-1; D unresolved. This CDR3 is built from 16 residues. Trimming cost V 0 bases and J 0 bases, with 9 bases left between them. CDR1 and CDR2 from the germline V gene are LGHNA and YSLEER. In DNA form, the CDR3 reads TGCGCCAGCAGCCAAGATCCGTACAGCTCCTACAATGAGCAGTTCTTC. It translates to CASSQDPYSSYNEQFF.

The table lists this clonotype with a few counts. The V and J genes are TRBV6-1 and TRBJ1-5; TRBD1 is a possible D gene (6 bases). The V end lost 7 bases, the J end lost 6 bases, and 19 bases lay between the germline ends. The CDR3 is 15 residues long. The V gene's germline CDR1 is MNHNS and CDR2 SASEGT. The CDR3, as DNA: TGTGCCAGCACCTCGTGGCAGGGGACGTCTCAGCCCCAGCATTTT. Translated, it gives CASTSWQGTSQPQHF.

This clonotype has a count of ten or more. The rearrangement joins TRBV7-9 to TRBJ2-3; 7 nucleotides match TRBD2. This CDR3 is built from 17 residues. The V gene end was trimmed by 5 bases and the J gene end by 1 base; junction bases not matched to a gene: 12. CDR1 and CDR2 (germline): SEHNR, FQNEAQ (reference sequence). This chain's CDR3 is CASSPGVAGLRTDTQYF. The CDR3 nucleotides read TGTGCCAGCAGCCCCGGGGTAGCGGGTCTTCGCACAGATACGCAGTATTTT.

This clonotype showed up many times. This chain uses TRBV28 with TRBJ1-6, with 8 bases identical to TRBD1. The CDR3 length is 17 residues. The junction had 10 bases not matched to a gene; V was cut back by 1 base and J by 8 bases. Germline V gene data show CDR1 as MDHEN and CDR2 as SYDVKM. In DNA, the CDR3 is TGTGCCAGCAGTTTATACCCGACCGGGACAGGAGATTCACCCCTCCACTTT. Its protein is CASSLYPTGTGDSPLHF.

At least ten counts were recorded for this clonotype. This sequence joins TRBV20-1 and TRBJ2-1; D is undetermined. Deletions cut 2 bases from V and 0 bases from J, with 14 bases between. The CDR3 is 16 amino acids. Germline V gene data show CDR1 as DFQATT and CDR2 as SNEGSKA (reference sequence). This CDR3 reads CSARLRGGFSYNEQFF. CDR3 sequence (DNA): TGCAGTGCTAGACTTCGTGGCGGTTTCTCCTACAATGAGCAGTTCTTC.

This clonotype has a count of ten or more. V gene TRBV7-8 combines with J gene TRBJ1-2, with D unclear. CDR1 is SGHVS, CDR2 FQNEAQ, per germline. The CDR3 covers 15 residues. V was shortened by 2 bases and J by 4 bases, with 14 bases between the two germline ends. The CDR3 region is CASSLLGETGYGYTF. CDR3 DNA: TGTGCCAGCAGCTTATTAGGCGAAACTGGCTATGGCTACACCTTC.

This clonotype was counted only a few times. J is TRBJ1-2 and V is TRBV3-1; possible D gene TRBD1, 5 bases. The germline V gene encodes CDR1 LGHDT and CDR2 YNNKEL (reference sequence). V dropped 2 bases and J dropped 8 bases, with 15 bases sitting between them. The CDR3 loop spans 14 amino acids. The CDR3 sequence: CASSQWEPRGGYTF. Written as DNA, the CDR3 is TGTGCCAGCAGCCAATGGGAACCCCGGGGGGGCTACACCTTC.

This clonotype turned up a few times. The chain has TRBV29-1 and TRBJ1-2; tentative D call: TRBD1 (6 bases). The CDR3 runs 15 residues. Germline V lookup: CDR1 SQVTM, CDR2 ANQGSEA. The V end lost 4 bases, the J end lost 3 bases, and 18 bases lay between the germline ends. The CDR3 loop reads CSVGGAGGSDYGYTF. The CDR3 DNA reads TGCAGCGTTGGGGGGGCGGGGGGTTCGGACTATGGCTACACCTTC.

This rearrangement joins TRBV9 to TRBJ2-1, with TRBD2 matching 12 bases. Trimming cost V 4 bases and J 8 bases; bases outside gene matches: 7. The CDR3 has 15 amino acids. Germline V gene sequence: CDR1 SGDLS, CDR2 YYNGEE. The CDR3 protein is CASSIGLAGWDEQFF. CDR3 nucleotide sequence: TGTGCCAGCAGCATTGGACTAGCGGGATGGGATGAGCAGTTCTTC.

This clonotype was counted at least ten times. V usage is TRBV15 and J usage is TRBJ2-1; 8 nucleotides agree with TRBD2. The length of the CDR3 is 13 residues. With 3 bases clipped from V and 7 bases from J, the junction kept 2 bases outside the gene matches. CDR1 is LNHNV and CDR2 is YYDKDF in the germline V gene (reference sequence). The CDR3 sequence: CATSRTSVNEQFF. CDR3 sequence (DNA): TGTGCCACCAGCAGGACTAGCGTTAATGAGCAGTTCTTC.

A few counts support this clonotype. This chain joins TRBV14 and TRBJ1-6; D gene ambiguous. The CDR3 has 15 amino acids. V was cut by 0 bases and J by 0 bases, with 3 bases left in between. The V gene's germline CDR1 is SGHDN and CDR2 FVKESK. The CDR3 spells CASSQERSYNSPLHF. DNA for the CDR3: TGTGCCAGCAGCCAAGAACGCTCCTATAATTCACCCCTCCACTTT. Variable domain in full (rest from reference TRBV14 and TRBJ1-6): EAGVTQFPSHSVIEKGQTVTLRCDPISGHDNLYWYRRVMGKEIKFLLHFVKESKQDESGMPNNRFLAERTGGTYSTLKVQPAELEDSGVYFCASSQERSYNSPLHFGNGTRLTVT.

This clonotype showed up many times. This chain links TRBV28 with TRBJ2-2; 8 bases fit TRBD2. CDR1 MDHEN and CDR2 SYDVKM come from the germline V gene. With V trimmed by 5 bases and J by 0 bases, 8 bases remained unmatched. The CDR3 is made up of 17 amino acids. CDR3 residues: CASSPARGRPNTGELFF. As DNA, the CDR3 is TGTGCCAGCAGTCCGGCGCGCGGGAGGCCGAACACCGGGGAGCTGTTTTTT.